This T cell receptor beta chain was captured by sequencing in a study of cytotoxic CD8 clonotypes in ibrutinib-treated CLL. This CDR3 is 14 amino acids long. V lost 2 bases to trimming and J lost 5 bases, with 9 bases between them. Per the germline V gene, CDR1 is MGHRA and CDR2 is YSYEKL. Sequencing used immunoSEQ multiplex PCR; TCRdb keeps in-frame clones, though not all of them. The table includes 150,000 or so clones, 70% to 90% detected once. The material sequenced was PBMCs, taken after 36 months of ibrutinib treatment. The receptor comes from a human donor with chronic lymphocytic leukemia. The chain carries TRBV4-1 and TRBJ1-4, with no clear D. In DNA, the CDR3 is TGCGCCAGCAGCCAAACGCAGCAGAATGAAAAACTGTTTTTT. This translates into CASSQTQQNEKLFF.